What follows are 15 T cell receptor beta chains derived from one specimen sequenced in a study of blood T cell repertoires in COVID-19. Produced via immunoSEQ multiplex PCR; TCRdb's table is partial and in-frame only. The sample lists about 69,000 clones; roughly 90% were seen once. The sequencing input was peripheral blood. All receptors come from a man aged 50-59 years with acute or convalescent COVID-19.

As DNA, the CDR3 is TGTGCCAGCAGTGAATATGCGGAGAACACTGAAGCTTTCTTT. This gives the protein CASSEYAENTEAFF. This chain uses TRBV6-1 with TRBJ1-1; D is unclear. V was pared by 2 bases and J by 1 base, with 8 bases between. This CDR3 comprises 14 residues. Germline CDR1 MNHNS, CDR2 SASEGT.

The J gene is TRBJ2-5, the V gene TRBV10-2; D unresolved. The CDR3 is made up of 12 amino acids. CDR1 and CDR2 from the germline V gene are WSHSY and SAAADI. Trimming pared 6 bases from V and 7 bases from J, leaving 12 bases between. CDR3 residues: CASRVEVGTQYF. The DNA of the CDR3 is TGCGCCAGCAGGGTCGAGGTGGGGACCCAGTACTTC.

The chain recombines TRBV24-1 with TRBJ1-4; D gene uncertain. CDR1 KGHDR and CDR2 SFDVKD come from the germline V gene. The CDR3 spans 12 residues. V dropped 4 bases and J dropped 15 bases, with 14 bases sitting between them. The CDR3 here is CATSDRAGSMFF. The CDR3 region has the DNA TGTGCCACCAGTGACCGCGCCGGGTCGATGTTTTTT.

This chain uses TRBV9 with TRBJ1-3; D gene uncertain. Germline-derived CDR1 and CDR2 are SGDLS and YYNGEE. V lost 2 bases, J lost 1 base, and 4 bases lay in between. The CDR3 extends over 13 amino acids. The CDR3 protein is CASSVSSGNTIYF. Written as DNA, the CDR3 is TGTGCCAGCAGCGTGAGTTCTGGAAACACCATATATTTT.

The rearrangement uses TRBV18 and TRBJ2-3; 10 positions match TRBD2. The CDR3 has 16 residues. Per germline, CDR1 KGHSH and CDR2 LQKENI. V lost 5 bases to trimming and J lost 3 bases; unmatched junction nucleotides: 8. This chain's CDR3 is CASSYYTSGNTDTQYF. The CDR3 DNA follows: TGTGCCAGCTCATATTATACTAGCGGGAATACAGATACGCAGTATTTT.

The gene calls are TRBV3-1 (or the pseudogene TRBV3-2) and TRBJ2-3; D might be TRBD1 (5 bases). Trimming removed 10 bases from V and 2 bases from J, with 16 bases in between. CDR1 and CDR2 (germline): LGHDT, YNNKEL (reference sequence). The CDR3 is made up of 14 amino acids. CDR3: CATGQGRNTDTQYF. The DNA of the CDR3 is TGTGCCACGGGCCAGGGAAGAAACACAGATACGCAGTATTTT.

This clone showed up just a few times. V gene TRBV19 combines with J gene TRBJ2-1, with 15 bases aligning to TRBD2. With V trimmed by 8 bases and J by 8 bases, 4 bases remained unmatched. This CDR3 contains 14 residues. Germline values: CDR1 LNHDA, CDR2 SQIVND (reference sequence). The CDR3: CASGTSGRSDEQFF. The DNA for the CDR3 is TGTGCCAGTGGGACTAGCGGGAGGTCTGATGAGCAGTTCTTC.

The V call is TRBV5-1, the J call TRBJ1-1, with TRBD1 as a possible D gene (6 bases). The germline V and J ends were trimmed by 1 base and 1 base, with 8 bases remaining between them. Germline CDR1 reads SGHRS; CDR2 reads YFSETQ. This CDR3 is built from 14 residues. The CDR3 DNA reads TGCGCCAGCAGCTTGTTACAGGGGAACACTGAAGCTTTCTTT. Protein sequence: CASSLLQGNTEAFF.

The chain couples TRBV6-5 to TRBJ1-2; 9 bases are shared with TRBD1. With 6 bases clipped from V and 4 bases from J, the junction kept 6 bases outside the gene matches. CDR3 length: 14 amino acids. The germline V gene has CDR1 MNHEY and CDR2 SVGAGI. The chain's CDR3 is CASRGQGRSYGYTF. The DNA of the CDR3 is TGTGCCAGCAGGGGACAGGGTCGAAGCTATGGCTACACCTTC.

This chain links TRBV5-1 with TRBJ2-2; 8 bases line up with TRBD2. CDR3 length: 16 amino acids. The germline V gene encodes CDR1 SGHRS and CDR2 YFSETQ. V trimming: 5 bases; J trimming: 1 base; junction bases outside the gene matches: 7. The CDR3 reads CASRPVAGMNTGELFF. The CDR3 DNA reads as TGCGCCAGCAGGCCCGTAGCGGGAATGAACACCGGGGAGCTGTTTTTT.

This clone was observed once. V and J are TRBV14 and TRBJ1-2; no firm D call. The CDR3 is 13 residues long. The germline CDR1 and CDR2 sequences are SGHDN and FVKESK. V lost 4 bases and J 4 bases, leaving 10 bases between the germline ends. The CDR3 here is CASSPGLSYGYTF. CDR3 coding DNA: TGTGCCAGCAGCCCCGGACTCTCCTATGGCTACACCTTC. Looking up the rest from reference TRBV14 and TRBJ1-2 gives the full variable domain: EAGVTQFPSHSVIEKGQTVTLRCDPISGHDNLYWYRRVMGKEIKFLLHFVKESKQDESGMPNNRFLAERTGGTYSTLKVQPAELEDSGVYFCASSPGLSYGYTFGSGTRLTVV.

The J gene is TRBJ1-2, the V gene TRBV6-1; D gene uncertain. V was clipped by 2 bases and J by 4 bases, with 17 bases between them. The CDR3 spans 16 residues. Germline V lookup: CDR1 MNHNS, CDR2 SASEGT. The CDR3 bases are TGTGCCAGCAGTGAACCAGGCAGGTCCCTTAGCTATGGCTACACCTTC. Protein product: CASSEPGRSLSYGYTF.

The genes are TRBV19 and TRBJ2-1; TRBD2 aligns across 11 bases. This CDR3 has 15 residues. CDR1 and CDR2 (germline): LNHDA, SQIVND (reference sequence). V shed 7 bases and J 4 bases; nucleotides not matched to a gene: 6. This CDR3 is CASTRTSGQYNEQFF. CDR3 DNA sequence: TGTGCCAGTACTCGGACTAGCGGGCAATACAATGAGCAGTTCTTC. Using reference TRBV19 and TRBJ2-1 for the parts outside the CDR3, the full variable domain is DGGITQSPKYLFRKEGQNVTLSCEQNLNHDAMYWYRQDPGQGLRLIYYSQIVNDFQKGDIAEGYSVSREKKESFPLTVTSAQKNPTAFYLCASTRTSGQYNEQFFGPGTRLTVL.

The V and J genes are TRBV7-2 and TRBJ2-5; 11 bases fit TRBD2. Per germline, CDR1 SGHTA and CDR2 FQGNSA. With 5 bases clipped from V and 7 bases from J, the junction kept 9 bases outside the gene matches. CDR3 length: 15 residues. The CDR3 reads CASSTRTSGLWTQYF. The CDR3 DNA reads TGTGCCAGCAGCACCCGGACTAGCGGGCTCTGGACCCAGTACTTC.

The chain links TRBV6-2 or TRBV6-3 to TRBJ2-7; no definite D call. Germline CDR1 is MNHEY and CDR2 is SVGEGT. V lost 4 bases and J 2 bases, leaving 12 bases between the germline ends. The CDR3 sequence is 14 residues long. CDR3 region: CASSSRSIAYEQYF. CDR3 nucleotide sequence: TGTGCCAGCAGTTCGAGGAGTATCGCCTACGAGCAGTACTTC.